The 8 T cell receptor beta chains below all came from one sample that was sequenced in a study of read filtering for tumor transcriptome and immune sequencing. This library used approximately 370 ng RNA and molecular barcoded adaptors spanning alpha/delta and beta/gamma chains. TCRdb independently ran MiXCR on the reads; one entry per CDR3 protein. The data contain approximately 93,000 distinct CDR3 sequences, about a fifth of them singletons. The material sequenced was a population of CD138-negative cells sorted from bone marrow. The receptors were gathered from a donor at least 40 years old with multiple myeloma.

The CDR3 reads CASSRQGGKEKLFF. The DNA of the CDR3 is TGTGCCAGCTCACGACAGGGTGGAAAAGAAAAACTGTTTTTT. The rearrangement joins TRBV18 to TRBJ1-4, with 7 bases lining up with TRBD1. Germline V CDR1 and CDR2: KGHSH, LQKENI. There are 14 residues in the CDR3. The junction had 7 bases not matched to a gene; V was cut back by 4 bases and J by 8 bases.

This clonotype was seen at least ten times. The chain uses TRBV24-1 and TRBJ1-4, with 11 bases identical to TRBD2. The DNA end is a closer match to TRBJ2-3, so the J assignment may be wrong. The CDR3 covers 13 residues. Germline V gene lookup returns CDR1 KGHDR and CDR2 SFDVKD. The CDR3 nucleotides are TGTGCCACCGGTAGCGGGGGGGATTTTGCGCAGTATTTT. Amino acids: CATGSGGDFAQYF.

Ten or more counts support this clonotype. The V gene is TRBV19, the J gene TRBJ1-5; tentatively, D is TRBD1 (6 bases). Trimming cost V 5 bases and J 11 bases, with 22 bases left between them. This CDR3 comprises 15 residues. Germline CDR1 reads LNHDA; CDR2 reads SQIVND (reference sequence). CDR3 nucleotides: TGTGCCAGTAGTGCCACGGACGGGGGCCCAAGGACCCAGCATTTT. Encoded protein: CASSATDGGPRTQHF. Together with reference TRBV19 and TRBJ1-5, the CDR3 gives the full variable domain: DGGITQSPKYLFRKEGQNVTLSCEQNLNHDAMYWYRQDPGQGLRLIYYSQIVNDFQKGDIAEGYSVSREKKESFPLTVTSAQKNPTAFYLCASSATDGGPRTQHFGDGTRLSIL.

This chain uses TRBV19 with TRBJ1-5; D perhaps matches TRBD1 (6 bases). The CDR3 has 16 amino acids. The V end was cut by 3 bases, the J end by 0 bases, with 12 bases between. Germline V CDR1 and CDR2: LNHDA, SQIVND (reference sequence). The CDR3 DNA is TGTGCCAGTAGTATCATGGCAGGGGATAGCAATCAGCCCCAGCATTTT. This encodes CASSIMAGDSNQPQHF.

This clonotype has just a few counts. The CDR3 does not close with the conserved phenylalanine or tryptophan, likely indicating a read error. The chain employs TRBV18 and TRBJ1-1; tentatively, D is TRBD1 (5 bases). CDR1 is KGHSH, CDR2 LQKENI, per germline. This CDR3 has 14 residues. V dropped 6 bases and J dropped 1 base, with 12 bases sitting between them. The CDR3 protein is CASSPNGGNTEAFS. CDR3 DNA: TGTGCCAGCTCCCCTAATGGGGGGAACACTGAAGCTTTCTCT.

This clonotype came up many times. The J gene is TRBJ2-7, the V gene TRBV28; maybe TRBD1 (7 bases). V was trimmed by 4 bases and J by 0 bases, leaving 13 bases between them. The CDR3 is 15 amino acids. CDR1 and CDR2 (germline): MDHEN, SYDVKM. The CDR3, as DNA: TGTGCCAGCAGTTCGGCGGGACAGCTCTCCTACGAGCAGTACTTC. Translated, it gives CASSSAGQLSYEQYF.

As DNA, the CDR3 is TGTGCCACCAGTGAATCTGGGGTCAGATTCAATGAGCAGTTCTTC. Its protein is CATSESGVRFNEQFF. The genes are TRBV24-1 and TRBJ2-1; D is ambiguous. Germline V gene lookup returns CDR1 KGHDR and CDR2 SFDVKD. The V and J ends lost 4 bases and 6 bases respectively, with 15 bases between them. The CDR3 runs 15 residues.

Points on this clonotype: A junction boundary mismatches the germline segment, possibly from a read error. The chain joins TRBV27 to TRBJ2-7; no firm D call. Germline assignment: CDR1 MNHEY and CDR2 SMNVEV (reference sequence). The CDR3 contains 15 residues. CDR3 sequence (DNA): TGTGCCAGCAGTTTAAGAACTCCGAGCTCCTGCGAGCAGTACTTC. It specifies CASSLRTPSSCEQYF.